This T cell receptor beta chain was obtained from a study of beta chain features in type 1 diabetes. Reverse transcription of all isolated RNA meant that expressed TCRB transcripts were sequenced. Measured with immunoSEQ multiplex PCR; TCRdb has only the in-frame clones, and not every one. The repertoire holds hundreds of thousands of clones, with roughly 14% as singletons. Findings and caveats of the study: Within the patient group, naive, central memory and Treg TCRB repertoires appeared more similar to each other than within healthy donors. VDJ junctions sequenced from type 1 diabetes patients showed fewer insertions and more deletions. PCR might preferentially amplify shorter templates, equally in patients and controls.

Comments on this clone: Its antigen is unidentified.

The V and J ends lost 0 bases and 8 bases respectively, with 14 bases between them. The length of the CDR3 is 15 residues. Germline CDR1 reads SGHAT; CDR2 reads FQNNGV. The chain links TRBV11-2 to TRBJ2-1; the D is unclear. Source material: naive CD4+ T cells from blood. This receptor was taken from a young man in good health. The CDR3 DNA reads as TGTGCCAGCAGCTTAGAGCCGACTCCCCCCCATGAGCAGTTCTTC. It specifies CASSLEPTPPHEQFF. Variable domain in full (rest from reference TRBV11-2 and TRBJ2-1): EAGVAQSPRYKIIEKRQSVAFWCNPISGHATLYWYQQILGQGPKLLIQFQNNGVVDDSQLPKDRFSAERLKGVDSTLKIQPAKLEDSAVYLCASSLEPTPPHEQFFGPGTRLTVL.